Reported below is one TCR beta chain. This record belongs to a study of blood T cell repertoires in COVID-19. Data came from immunoSEQ multiplex PCR; TCRdb stores just in-frame clones and leaves some out. The sample shows 360,000 or so clones, about nine tenths of them seen only once. Individuals aged about 18 to 100 years were recruited from roughly 23 US areas. The TCR originated in a young woman who had recovered from COVID-19. The sequenced sample consisted of PBMCs or T cells enriched from blood (not recorded which).

The CDR3 here is CASSPLQDHYGYTF. The CDR3 bases are TGTGCCAGCTCACCCTTACAGGATCACTATGGCTACACCTTC. The chain is built from TRBV18 and TRBJ1-2, with a tentative D call TRBD1 (5 bases). Germline assignment: CDR1 KGHSH and CDR2 LQKENI. V was pared by 3 bases and J by 3 bases, with 11 bases between. The CDR3 runs to 14 residues.